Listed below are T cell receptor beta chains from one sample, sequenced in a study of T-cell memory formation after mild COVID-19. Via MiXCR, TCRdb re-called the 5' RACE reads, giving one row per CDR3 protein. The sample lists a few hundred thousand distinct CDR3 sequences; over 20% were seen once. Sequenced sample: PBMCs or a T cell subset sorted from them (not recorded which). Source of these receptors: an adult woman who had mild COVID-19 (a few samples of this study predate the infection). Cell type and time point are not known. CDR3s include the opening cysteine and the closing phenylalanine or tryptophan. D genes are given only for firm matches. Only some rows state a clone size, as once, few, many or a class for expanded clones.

CASSSGLGGANVLTF	TGTGCCAGCAGTTCAGGGTTGGGTGGGGCCAACGTCCTGACTTTC	-	-	TRBV27	TRBJ2-6
CASRDSGPTYEQYF	TGTGCCAGCAGGGACTCGGGGCCTACCTACGAGCAGTACTTC	-	-	TRBV6-2/TRBV6-3	TRBJ2-7
CASSQTGGQQFYGYTF	TGTGCCAGCAGTCAGACTGGGGGACAGCAGTTCTATGGCTACACCTTC	TRBD1	-	TRBV5-5	TRBJ1-2
CASSTQTGGTQYF	TGTGCCAGCAGCACGCAGACAGGGGGGACGCAGTATTTT	TRBD1	few	TRBV12-3/TRBV12-4	TRBJ2-3
CASSSTGGGQYF	TGTGCCAGCAGCTCCACAGGGGGTGGGCAGTACTTC	TRBD1	-	TRBV5-6	TRBJ2-7
CSVRTSGSPYEQYF	TGCAGCGTTAGGACTAGCGGGAGCCCCTACGAGCAGTACTTC	TRBD2	-	TRBV29-1	TRBJ2-7
CSAMGGESYNEQFF	TGCAGTGCTATGGGGGGGGAATCCTACAATGAGCAGTTCTTC	TRBD2	many	TRBV20-1	TRBJ2-1
CASSYPTPIQYF	TGTGCCAGCAGTTACCCAACACCCATTCAGTACTTC	-	-	TRBV6-2/TRBV6-3	TRBJ2-4
CASSEGALGYGYTF	TGTGCCAGCAGTGAAGGGGCCCTCGGCTATGGCTACACCTTC	-	-	TRBV2	TRBJ1-2
CASSLDRGALGYEQYF	TGTGCCAGCAGTTTAGATCGGGGGGCGCTTGGATACGAGCAGTACTTC	-	few	TRBV12-3/TRBV12-4	TRBJ2-7
CASSLDLELFF	TGTGCCAGCAGCTTAGATCTCGAGCTGTTTTTT	-	few	TRBV7-6	TRBJ2-2